Below, 23 T cell receptor beta chains from the same sample are listed, as sequenced in a study of Graves' ophthalmopathy and Graves' hyperthyroidism. RNA transcripts yielded amplified TCR beta CDR3 regions. HTBI primers were used in a first-round RT-PCR, which preceded a second-round multiplex PCR. TCRdb reprocessed the multiplex PCR reads via MiXCR and lists one record per CDR3 protein. The table shows roughly 500,000 distinct CDR3 sequences, with about an eighth occurring only once. Source material: blood. These receptors came from a woman aged 25-40 years with Graves' ophthalmopathy.

This clonotype has a count of ten or more. This rearrangement joins TRBV7-8 to TRBJ1-1; 9 bases agree with TRBD1. Germline V gene data show CDR1 as SGHVS and CDR2 as FQNEAQ. The ends lost 2 bases at V and 0 bases at J; junction bases unmatched: 7. This CDR3 has 17 residues. DNA of the CDR3: TGTGCCAGCAGCTTATTTCCGGGACAGGGTATGAACACTGAAGCTTTCTTT. This sequence encodes CASSLFPGQGMNTEAFF.

The chain carries TRBV6-2 or TRBV6-3 and TRBJ2-2; D is unresolved. Trimming removed 4 bases at V and 6 bases at J, with 12 bases between. Germline CDR1 is MNHEY and CDR2 is SVGEGT. The CDR3 consists of 14 residues. The CDR3 DNA reads TGTGCCAGCAGTTTACTGGCCGGGCCCGGGGAGCTGTTTTTT. Translation gives CASSLLAGPGELFF.

This clonotype was counted many times. V usage is TRBV6-1 and J usage is TRBJ2-6; D is ambiguous. The CDR3 consists of 14 residues. The V end was cut by 5 bases, the J end by 0 bases, with 5 bases between. Germline V gives CDR1 MNHNS, CDR2 SASEGT. The DNA for the CDR3 is TGTGCCAGCAGTCAGCGCTCTGGGGCCAACGTCCTGACTTTC. Translating it yields CASSQRSGANVLTF.

This clonotype was recorded at least ten times. The gene calls are TRBV6-4 and TRBJ1-3; the match to TRBD1 covers 8 bases. Germline V gene lookup returns CDR1 MRHNA and CDR2 SNTAGT. V was clipped by 5 bases and J by 0 bases; unmatched bases: 3. The CDR3 runs 15 residues. The CDR3 loop reads CASSRQGNSGNTIYF. The CDR3 DNA reads as TGTGCCAGCAGTAGACAGGGGAACTCTGGAAACACCATATATTTT.

This clonotype was recorded at least ten times. This chain joins TRBV13 and TRBJ2-7; TRBD1 aligns across 8 bases. This CDR3 has 16 residues. Germline-derived CDR1 and CDR2 are PRHDT and FYEKMQ (reference sequence). V was pared by 5 bases and J by 2 bases, with 11 bases of the junction left unmatched. CDR3 bases: TGTGCCAGCAGCGCCGGGGTACAGGGGGGAACCTACGAGCAGTACTTC. Its translation is CASSAGVQGGTYEQYF.

This clonotype was recorded at least ten times. The rearrangement uses TRBV20-1 and TRBJ1-1, with D unresolved. V was cut by 6 bases and J by 4 bases, with 12 bases left in between. Germline values: CDR1 DFQATT, CDR2 SNEGSKA (reference sequence). CDR3 length: 12 residues. DNA for the CDR3: TGCAGTGCCCCCTCTAGTGTCACTGAAGCTTTCTTT. Translating gives CSAPSSVTEAFF.

The genes are TRBV6-1 and TRBJ1-1; tentative D call: TRBD1 (6 bases). V gave up 5 bases and J gave up 6 bases, with 13 bases separating them. Germline assignment: CDR1 MNHNS and CDR2 SASEGT. This CDR3 comprises 13 residues. The CDR3 region has the DNA TGTGCCAGCAGTCGCCAGGGGTCGGCTGAAGCTTTCTTT. Protein product: CASSRQGSAEAFF.

This clonotype was recorded at least ten times. J is TRBJ2-7 and V is TRBV6-1; 7 nucleotides align to TRBD2. V shed 8 bases and J 3 bases; nucleotides not matched to a gene: 10. Germline lookup yields CDR1 MNHNS and CDR2 SASEGT. The CDR3 totals 14 residues. CDR3 coding DNA: TGTGCCAGCTCGGGAGCGGGGCTATTCTACGAGCAGTACTTC. Its translation: CASSGAGLFYEQYF.

In its sample, this clonotype was seen many times. The gene calls are TRBV30 and TRBJ1-5; the D gene is possibly TRBD1 (6 bases). From germline, CDR1 is GTSNPN and CDR2 SVGIG (reference sequence). This CDR3 has 14 residues. V dropped 1 base and J dropped 4 bases, with 11 bases sitting between them. CDR3 nucleotide sequence: TGTGCCTGGAGTGGGACAGTTTCTAATCAGCCCCAGCATTTT. Amino acids: CAWSGTVSNQPQHF.

This clonotype has at least ten counts. The chain links TRBV7-2 to TRBJ2-7; a possible D gene is TRBD1 (7 bases). The germline V gene encodes CDR1 SGHTA and CDR2 FQGNSA. There are 13 residues in the CDR3. With 2 bases removed from V and 7 bases from J, the gap between germline ends came to 12 bases. The CDR3 DNA reads as TGTGCCAGCAGCTTACAGGGGGGTAGGGAGCAGTACTTC. Translated: CASSLQGGREQYF.

CDR3 region: CSVEDRDTGELFF. The CDR3 DNA reads TGCAGCGTTGAAGATAGGGACACCGGGGAGCTGTTTTTT. This rearrangement joins TRBV29-1 to TRBJ2-2; D unresolved. In germline, CDR1 is SQVTM, CDR2 ANQGSEA. V was trimmed by 0 bases and J by 3 bases, leaving 5 bases between them. The CDR3 totals 13 residues.

This clonotype has a handful of counts. V usage is TRBV11-2 and J usage is TRBJ2-4, with D possibly TRBD1 on 6 matching bases. CDR1 is SGHAT, CDR2 FQNNGV, per germline. Trimming stripped 5 bases from V and 0 bases from J, with 11 bases between. The CDR3 has 15 amino acids. CDR3 DNA: TGTGCCAGCAGCCTAGGGACAATAGCCAAAAACATTCAGTACTTC. Translating it yields CASSLGTIAKNIQYF.

This clonotype was seen many times. The chain recombines TRBV5-1 with TRBJ1-2; D perhaps matches TRBD1 (5 bases). Trimming pared 4 bases from V and 5 bases from J, leaving 12 bases between. The germline V gene encodes CDR1 SGHRS and CDR2 YFSETQ. This CDR3 has 13 amino acids. The CDR3 DNA sequence: TGCGCCAGCAGCCCATCGGGACTTTATGGCTACACCTTC. This translates into CASSPSGLYGYTF. Based on the CDR3 plus reference TRBV5-1 and TRBJ1-2, the full variable domain is KAGVTQTPRYLIKTRGQQVTLSCSPISGHRSVSWYQQTPGQGLQFLFEYFSETQRNKGNFPGRFSGRQFSNSRSEMNVSTLELGDSALYLCASSPSGLYGYTFGSGTRLTVV.

This clonotype occurred many times. The V call is TRBV19, the J call TRBJ1-5, with D uncertain. V lost 8 bases and J lost 3, with 17 bases in between. The length of the CDR3 is 15 residues. Per the germline V gene, CDR1 is LNHDA and CDR2 is SQIVND (reference sequence). CDR3 sequence: CASGPFGRYNQPQHF. For the CDR3, the DNA is TGTGCCAGTGGCCCCTTTGGGAGGTACAATCAGCCCCAGCATTTT. The whole variable domain, remainder taken from reference TRBV19 and TRBJ1-5, is DGGITQSPKYLFRKEGQNVTLSCEQNLNHDAMYWYRQDPGQGLRLIYYSQIVNDFQKGDIAEGYSVSREKKESFPLTVTSAQKNPTAFYLCASGPFGRYNQPQHFGDGTRLSIL.

The sample holds many counts of this clonotype. J is TRBJ1-2 and V is TRBV29-1; D is undetermined. This CDR3 spans 13 amino acids. The germline V gene encodes CDR1 SQVTM and CDR2 ANQGSEA. V dropped 7 bases and J dropped 5 bases, with 17 bases sitting between them. CDR3 nucleotide sequence: TGCAGCGCCACGGTCGGGTTCGGGTATGGCTACACCTTC. It is translated as CSATVGFGYGYTF.

This clonotype was detected many times. The chain uses TRBV6-5 and TRBJ1-1; 7 bases are a match to TRBD1. The germline gives CDR1 MNHEY, CDR2 SVGAGI. Germline trimming cut 7 bases from V and 5 bases from J; bases unmatched to any gene: 10. The CDR3 sequence is 14 residues long. The CDR3 sequence: CASNYWGGQTEAFF. The CDR3 bases are TGTGCCAGCAACTACTGGGGGGGACAGACTGAAGCTTTCTTT.

This clonotype was seen just once. As the CDR3 is not closed by the conserved phenylalanine or tryptophan, this likely results from a read error. The rearrangement joins TRBV3-1 to TRBJ1-2; no definite D call. V was shortened by 2 bases and J by 8 bases, with 15 bases between the two germline ends. CDR1 and CDR2 from the germline V gene are LGHDT and YNNKEL (reference sequence). There are 14 residues in the CDR3. The CDR3 spells CASSQNSLPGGYTL. Here the CDR3 DNA reads TGTGCCAGCAGCCAAAATAGCCTACCTGGGGGCTACACCTTG.

The V call is TRBV11-1, the J call TRBJ2-7, with D perhaps given as TRBD1 or TRBD2 (5 bases each). Germline loops: CDR1 SGHAT, CDR2 FQDESV (reference sequence). The germline V and J ends were trimmed by 2 bases and 5 bases, with 16 bases remaining between them. The CDR3 is 15 amino acids. The CDR3 region is CASSLFAAGSHEQYF. DNA for the CDR3: TGTGCCAGCAGCTTATTCGCGGCAGGGAGCCACGAGCAGTACTTC.

This clonotype was seen repeatedly, ten times or more. The chain carries TRBV6-5 and TRBJ2-2; perhaps TRBD2 as D (5 bases). Germline CDR1 is MNHEY and CDR2 is SVGAGI. Trimming cost V 5 bases and J 6 bases, with 13 bases left between them. The CDR3 is 14 amino acids. The chain's CDR3 is CASSPLRRSGELFF. The CDR3 DNA reads as TGTGCCAGCAGTCCCCTCCGGAGGTCCGGGGAGCTGTTTTTT.

This clonotype was seen many times. The chain uses TRBV12-3 or TRBV12-4 and TRBJ1-6, with D possibly TRBD1 on 5 matching bases. CDR3 size: 19 residues. Trimming took off 2 bases at V and 8 bases at J, with 25 bases between the two ends. CDR3 protein: CASSLKRGGLSFIYSPLHF. The CDR3 DNA reads as TGTGCCAGCAGTTTAAAGAGGGGAGGCTTATCCTTTATTTATTCACCCCTCCACTTT.

This sequence joins TRBV30 and TRBJ1-1; D is ambiguous. CDR3 length: 11 residues. Trimming removed 3 bases from V and 10 bases from J, with 12 bases in between. Per the germline V gene, CDR1 is GTSNPN and CDR2 is SVGIG (reference sequence). The CDR3 sequence is CAWSAHPGAFF. CDR3 coding DNA: TGTGCCTGGAGCGCCCACCCTGGAGCTTTCTTT.

V and J are TRBV11-1 and TRBJ1-2, with D perhaps TRBD1 (6 bases). The CDR3 loop spans 17 amino acids. Germline V gives CDR1 SGHAT, CDR2 FQDESV (reference sequence). The V end lost 5 bases, the J end lost 7 bases, and 26 bases lay between the germline ends. The CDR3 loop reads CASSLRAGQRLRGGYTF. CDR3 in DNA: TGTGCCAGCAGCCTAAGAGCAGGACAGCGCCTACGGGGTGGCTACACCTTC.

This clonotype occurred many times. The chain is built from TRBV6-5 and TRBJ1-6; D gene unclear. V was shortened by 0 bases and J by 9 bases, with 6 bases between the two germline ends. Germline V lookup: CDR1 MNHEY, CDR2 SVGAGI. The CDR3 has 13 amino acids. The CDR3 loop reads CASSYSQRSPLHF. DNA of the CDR3: TGTGCCAGCAGTTACTCCCAGCGTTCACCCCTCCACTTT.